These 27 T cell receptor beta chains came from one sample sequenced in a study of T cell responses to AZD1222 COVID-19 vaccine. TCRdb's copy holds only in-frame clones and misses some; the assay was immunoSEQ multiplex PCR. This table holds about 110,000 clones, about 92% found once. The sequencing here drew on peripheral blood, taken 28 days after the second AZD1222 dose. The source of these receptors is an adult who received the AZD1222 COVID-19 vaccine.

This chain connects TRBV7-9 to TRBJ1-1; D perhaps matches TRBD1 (5 bases). The CDR3 has 14 amino acids. Trimming removed 5 bases from V and 4 bases from J, with 14 bases in between. The germline CDR1 and CDR2 sequences are SEHNR and FQNEAQ (reference sequence). The CDR3 DNA reads TGTGCCAGCAGCCGGGGCGGCGCGGCCACTGAAGCTTTCTTT. It codes for CASSRGGAATEAFF.

The genes are TRBV7-9 and TRBJ1-4; D might be TRBD1 (5 bases). Trimming removed 4 bases at V and 10 bases at J, with 22 bases between. Germline CDR1 reads SEHNR; CDR2 reads FQNEAQ (reference sequence). The CDR3 covers 16 residues. CDR3 bases: TGTGCCAGCAGCTCGCCGTACACGACAGAAGAGGGAAAACTGTTTTTT. Translated: CASSSPYTTEEGKLFF.

The chain couples TRBV14 to TRBJ1-1; no clear D. CDR3 length: 13 amino acids. V lost 1 base, J lost 0 bases, and 3 bases lay in between. The germline CDR1 and CDR2 sequences are SGHDN and FVKESK. The chain's CDR3 is CASSQVMNTEAFF. CDR3 nucleotide sequence: TGTGCCAGCAGCCAAGTCATGAACACTGAAGCTTTCTTT.

This clone was observed a few times. The chain has TRBV5-1 and TRBJ1-4; 11 bases line up with TRBD1. V lost 4 bases, J lost 8 bases, and 7 bases stayed unmatched. The CDR3 totals 15 residues. The germline V gene has CDR1 SGHRS and CDR2 YFSETQ. CDR3 residues: CASSTGQGVQEKLFF. DNA for the CDR3: TGCGCCAGCAGCACGGGACAGGGGGTACAAGAAAAACTGTTTTTT.

The DNA for the CDR3 is TGTGCCAGCAGTCCAAGATACTATGGCTACACCTTC. This gives the protein CASSPRYYGYTF. The gene calls are TRBV2 and TRBJ1-2; D remains ambiguous. Trimming removed 5 bases from V and 3 bases from J, with 7 bases in between. Germline V lookup: CDR1 SNHLY, CDR2 FYNNEI. The CDR3 length is 12 residues.

The chain uses TRBV7-2 and TRBJ1-5; unclear D gene. Trimming cost V 5 bases and J 0 bases, with 11 bases left between them. This CDR3 is built from 15 residues. The germline V gene has CDR1 SGHTA and CDR2 FQGNSA. CDR3 bases: TGTGCCAGCAGCACCGGTCCGGTTAGCAATCAGCCCCAGCATTTT. Translation: CASSTGPVSNQPQHF.

CDR3 sequence (DNA): TGCGCCAGCAGCTTGGTGGAGCGAGAAAATTCACCCCTCCACTTT. It is translated as CASSLVERENSPLHF. The V and J genes are TRBV5-1 and TRBJ1-6; no definite D call. From germline, CDR1 is SGHRS and CDR2 YFSETQ. V lost 0 bases, J lost 7 bases, and 11 bases lay in between. CDR3 length: 15 residues. The full variable domain, rest sourced from reference TRBV5-1 and TRBJ1-6, is KAGVTQTPRYLIKTRGQQVTLSCSPISGHRSVSWYQQTPGQGLQFLFEYFSETQRNKGNFPGRFSGRQFSNSRSEMNVSTLELGDSALYLCASSLVERENSPLHFGNGTRLTVT.

This clone has only a few counts. The germline gene is not matched at one end of the junction; a read error may be the cause. CDR3 coding DNA: TGTGCCAGCACCCAATCCTTTGGATCTAATGAAAAACTGTTTTTT. Protein: CASTQSFGSNEKLFF. The chain employs TRBV4-2 and TRBJ1-4; D is unclear. The CDR3 contains 15 residues. Per germline, CDR1 LGHNA and CDR2 YNFKEQ.

The rearrangement joins TRBV5-6 to TRBJ2-3; D ambiguous. V was shortened by 2 bases and J by 0 bases, with 7 bases between the two germline ends. CDR1 SGHDT and CDR2 YYEEEE come from the germline V gene. The CDR3 totals 14 residues. The CDR3 region is CASSFIRSTDTQYF. CDR3 nucleotides: TGTGCCAGCAGCTTCATAAGGAGCACAGATACGCAGTATTTT.

J is TRBJ2-3 and V is TRBV27; 10 positions agree with TRBD2. The CDR3 sequence is 17 residues long. Germline-derived CDR1 and CDR2 are MNHEY and SMNVEV (reference sequence). The V gene end was trimmed by 5 bases and the J gene end by 2 bases; junction bases not matched to a gene: 10. Here the CDR3 reads CASSPRGAGGNTDTQYF. CDR3 DNA sequence: TGTGCCAGCAGTCCCCGGGGAGCGGGGGGGAACACAGATACGCAGTATTTT.

The chain is built from TRBV7-9 and TRBJ1-1; 7 nucleotides align to TRBD1. This CDR3 has 14 residues. V lost 5 bases and J lost 5; bases outside the gene matches: 8. The germline V gene has CDR1 SEHNR and CDR2 FQNEAQ (reference sequence). CDR3 in DNA: TGTGCCAGCAGCCAGGGACAGATGGGGACTGAAGCTTTCTTT. Translating it yields CASSQGQMGTEAFF.

This chain joins TRBV18 and TRBJ1-3; D remains ambiguous. Trimming pared 3 bases from V and 0 bases from J, leaving 6 bases between. CDR3 size: 14 residues. Germline CDR1 reads KGHSH; CDR2 reads LQKENI. CDR3 amino acids: CASSPGTSGNTIYF. Written as DNA, the CDR3 is TGTGCCAGCTCACCGGGCACCTCTGGAAACACCATATATTTT.

The chain combines TRBV7-2 with TRBJ1-4; possible D gene TRBD1, 6 bases. From germline, CDR1 is SGHTA and CDR2 FQGNSA. Trimming left V 6 bases short and J 11 bases short, with 10 bases between. The CDR3 consists of 11 residues. CDR3 sequence: CASSGGGKLFF. The CDR3 coding sequence is TGTGCCAGCAGTGGAGGGGGGAAACTGTTTTTT.

J is TRBJ2-5 and V is TRBV7-2; TRBD2 aligns across 9 bases. CDR1 is SGHTA, CDR2 FQGNSA, per germline. The CDR3 has 14 amino acids. V lost 3 bases to trimming and J lost 3 bases; unmatched junction nucleotides: 2. Here the CDR3 reads CASSFRLAEETQYF. The CDR3 bases are TGTGCCAGCAGCTTCAGACTAGCGGAAGAGACCCAGTACTTC. The full variable domain, rest sourced from reference TRBV7-2 and TRBJ2-5, is GAGVSQSPSNKVTEKGKDVELRCDPISGHTALYWYRQSLGQGLEFLIYFQGNSAPDKSGLPSDRFSAERTGGSVSTLTIQRTQQEDSAVYLCASSFRLAEETQYFGPGTRLLVL.

The chain has TRBV19 and TRBJ2-3; TRBD2 agrees at 15 bases. The V gene's germline CDR1 is LNHDA and CDR2 SQIVND (reference sequence). The CDR3 is 18 residues long. V was pared by 5 bases and J by 0 bases, with 6 bases of the junction left unmatched. CDR3 sequence: CASSPRTSGRVSTDTQYF. The CDR3 coding sequence is TGTGCCAGTAGTCCGCGGACTAGCGGGAGGGTTAGCACAGATACGCAGTATTTT.

CDR3 in DNA: TGTGCCAGCAGTTTGGTAAACACCGGGGAGCTGTTTTTT. This translates into CASSLVNTGELFF. This chain connects TRBV28 to TRBJ2-2; D gene ambiguous. Germline CDR1 reads MDHEN; CDR2 reads SYDVKM. This CDR3 has 13 residues. Trimming left V 3 bases short and J 2 bases short, with 4 bases between.

The chain combines TRBV10-2 with TRBJ2-3; D not certain. The germline CDR1 and CDR2 sequences are WSHSY and SAAADI. The V gene lost 3 bases and the J gene lost 6 bases, with 13 bases spanning the gap. The CDR3 covers 14 residues. The CDR3 nucleotides read TGCGCCAGCAGTGATTGGGAAGCCTCTGATACGCAGTATTTT. Translation gives CASSDWEASDTQYF.

The genes are TRBV5-5 and TRBJ2-5; no reliable D call. CDR1 is SGHKS, CDR2 YYEKEE, per germline (reference sequence). The CDR3 is made up of 13 amino acids. V lost 0 bases and J 5 bases, leaving 8 bases between the germline ends. The CDR3 DNA reads as TGTGCCAGCAGCTTGGAGGGTAGGGAGACCCAGTACTTC. As protein: CASSLEGRETQYF.

The chain joins TRBV18 to TRBJ2-1; TRBD2 matches 7 bases. CDR3 length: 17 residues. Per germline, CDR1 KGHSH and CDR2 LQKENI. Trimming took 2 bases from V and 4 from J; bases not matched to a gene: 11. CDR3 sequence: CASSPALGSGIYNEQFF. CDR3 coding DNA: TGTGCCAGCTCACCAGCGCTAGGAAGCGGGATTTACAATGAGCAGTTCTTC.

The genes are TRBV7-2 and TRBJ2-5, with unresolved D. Germline CDR1 reads SGHTA; CDR2 reads FQGNSA. The CDR3 covers 12 residues. The V and J ends lost 1 base and 5 bases respectively, with 5 bases between them. The CDR3 nucleotides read TGTGCCAGCAGCTTAGGCAGGGAGACCCAGTACTTC. It yields the protein CASSLGRETQYF.

The CDR3 bases are TGTGCCAGCAGTCGAAAGAGAAACACCGGGGAGCTGTTTTTT. It translates to CASSRKRNTGELFF. This chain uses TRBV27 with TRBJ2-2; D call uncertain. The CDR3 runs 14 residues. V gave up 5 bases and J gave up 2 bases, with 9 bases separating them. Germline CDR1 reads MNHEY; CDR2 reads SMNVEV (reference sequence).

The chain links TRBV6-1 to TRBJ1-1; 7 bases are shared with TRBD1. CDR1 is MNHNS, CDR2 SASEGT, per germline. CDR3 length: 12 residues. Trimming at V came to 2 bases and at J to 8 bases, leaving 2 bases not matched to a gene. Written as DNA, the CDR3 is TGTGCCAGCAGTGAACAGGGGGGGGAAGCTTTCTTT. Its translation is CASSEQGGEAFF.

The gene calls are TRBV7-6 and TRBJ1-6; 8 bases align to TRBD1. This CDR3 has 18 amino acids. Germline V CDR1 and CDR2: SGHVS, FNYEAQ. Trimming removed 0 bases from V and 3 bases from J; junction bases left unmatched: 7. DNA for the CDR3: TGTGCCAGCAGCTTAGCTTCTCCGACAGGGGTCTATAATTCACCCCTCCACTTT. Amino acid sequence: CASSLASPTGVYNSPLHF.

This clone has only a few counts. The chain is built from TRBV2 and TRBJ2-7; the D gene is possibly TRBD1 (6 bases). CDR3 length: 14 amino acids. The germline V gene encodes CDR1 SNHLY and CDR2 FYNNEI. Trimming shortened V by 11 bases and J by 2 bases, and 19 bases separated the two germline ends. CDR3 sequence (DNA): TGTGCCCTACACCGGGACAATTCAGCCTACGAGCAGTACTTC. Its protein is CALHRDNSAYEQYF.

This chain uses TRBV6-5 with TRBJ2-1, with 11 bases lining up with TRBD2. CDR1 and CDR2 from the germline V gene are MNHEY and SVGAGI. The length of the CDR3 is 16 residues. V gave up 3 bases and J gave up 2 bases; unmatched junction bases: 3. The CDR3 coding sequence is TGTGCCAGCAGTTATCAACTAGCGGGGGCCTACAATGAGCAGTTCTTC. It codes for CASSYQLAGAYNEQFF.

The chain combines TRBV5-1 with TRBJ2-3; D is unresolved. Germline values: CDR1 SGHRS, CDR2 YFSETQ. V shed 1 base and J shed 0 bases, with 9 bases lying between them. The CDR3 is 15 residues long. The CDR3 protein is CASSLIWSSTDTQYF. The DNA of the CDR3 is TGCGCCAGCAGCTTGATATGGTCTAGCACAGATACGCAGTATTTT.

Here the CDR3 reads CASSQDWQGGELFF. CDR3 nucleotide sequence: TGTGCCAGCAGCCAAGATTGGCAGGGCGGGGAGCTGTTTTTT. The chain recombines TRBV14 with TRBJ2-2, with a weak D call TRBD1 (5 bases). There are 14 residues in the CDR3. The germline CDR1 and CDR2 sequences are SGHDN and FVKESK. V gave up 0 bases and J gave up 7 bases, with 9 bases separating them.